Listed below are T cell receptor beta chains from one sample, sequenced in a study of CD8 T cells in Susac syndrome. TCRdb processed the immunoSEQ multiplex PCR reads anew with MiXCR; each CDR3 protein has one entry. There are about 240,000 distinct CDR3 sequences in the sample; about 96% occur only once, and about 0.095% lies in the top ten. The source material was CD4+ T cells from PBMCs. Every receptor here comes from a human donor with Susac syndrome. Both conserved end residues are part of each CDR3. The D gene is left open where the match is weak. Clone size is not always given. Where it is, it says once, few, many or a class for expanded clones.

clone_size,j_call,d_call,v_call,cdr3_nt,cdr3_aa
-,TRBJ2-2,-,TRBV4-1,TGCGCCAGCAGCCAAGTGGTCGGTGCCGGGGAGCTGTTTTTT,CASSQVVGAGELFF
-,TRBJ2-5,-,TRBV29-1,TGCAGCGTTGAAGCGGGACTCAGCCAAGAGACCCAGTACTTC,CSVEAGLSQETQYF
-,TRBJ2-3,TRBD2,TRBV12-3/TRBV12-4,TGTGCCAGCACCCGTGGCGGGAGGATTGCAGATACGCAGTATTTT,CASTRGGRIADTQYF
-,TRBJ2-3,TRBD2,TRBV7-9,TGTGCCAGCAGCTTAACTCTAGCGGGAGCAGATACGCAGTATTTT,CASSLTLAGADTQYF
-,TRBJ2-7,-,TRBV5-1,TGCGCCAGCAGCTTGAGGTTCCAAAACGAGCAGTACTTC,CASSLRFQNEQYF
-,TRBJ2-5,-,TRBV28,TGTGCCAGCAGCCCCACAATCCAGGGTCTCCAAGAGACCCAGTACTTC,CASSPTIQGLQETQYF
-,TRBJ2-7,TRBD2,TRBV5-6,TGTGCCAGCAGTAGCGGGAGCCGATACGAGCAGTACTTC,CASSSGSRYEQYF
once,TRBJ1-1,-,TRBV20-1,TGCAGTGCCAACCCGCGGAACACTGAAGCTTTCTTT,CSANPRNTEAFF
-,TRBJ2-7,-,TRBV9,TGTGCCAGCAGCCCTACCGGGCCCTCCTACGAGCAGTACTTC,CASSPTGPSYEQYF
-,TRBJ1-5,-,TRBV29-1,TGCAGCGTCGTTTTGGGGGAGGCTCAGCCCCAGCATTTT,CSVVLGEAQPQHF
-,TRBJ1-5,-,TRBV6-1,TGTGCCAGCACCCTAGAGGGGCCGGGGCTTAATCAGCCCCAGCATTTT,CASTLEGPGLNQPQHF
-,TRBJ2-7,-,TRBV2,TGTGCCAGCAGGTCGGCAACCTACGAGCAGTACTTC,CASRSATYEQYF
-,TRBJ1-2,-,TRBV18,TGTGCCAGCTTCCGGGACAACTCTAACTATGGCTACACCTTC,CASFRDNSNYGYTF
-,TRBJ2-5,TRBD2,TRBV4-1,TGCGCCAGCAGCCAGGCCCACGGGAGGGAAGAGACCCAGTACTTC,CASSQAHGREETQYF
-,TRBJ2-1,TRBD2,TRBV12-5,TGTGCTAGTGGTTCACTCGGGGGGTCCTACAATGAGCAGTTCTTC,CASGSLGGSYNEQFF
-,TRBJ2-7,-,TRBV27,TGTGCCAGCGGATCGGGACAAGTCTACGAGCAGTACTTC,CASGSGQVYEQYF
-,TRBJ2-1,-,TRBV29-1,TGCAGCGTTGATCTTGCTTATGAGCAGTTCTTC,CSVDLAYEQFF
-,TRBJ2-3,-,TRBV5-1,TGCGCCAGCAGCGGGGGAGGCAGGTCGGCCTACCACACAGATACGCAGTATTTT,CASSGGGRSAYHTDTQYF
-,TRBJ1-1,-,TRBV29-1,TGCAGCGTTGAACGGGCGGAGAACACTGAAGCTTTCTTT,CSVERAENTEAFF
-,TRBJ2-7,-,TRBV4-1,TGCGCCAGCAGCCGTCGTGGGGACATACCCGGCGGGGAGCAGTACTTC,CASSRRGDIPGGEQYF
-,TRBJ2-7,-,TRBV6-6,TGTGCCAGCAGTACCATTAGCCGGACTGACTACGAGCAGTACTTC,CASSTISRTDYEQYF
-,TRBJ1-2,-,TRBV24-1,TGTGCCACCAGTGGGTACCTACGGCATGGCTACACCTTC,CATSGYLRHGYTF
-,TRBJ2-4,-,TRBV3-1,TGTGCCAGCAGCGCAAGAGACTGGGCAAGTGAAAACATTCAGTACTTC,CASSARDWASENIQYF
-,TRBJ1-2,-,TRBV25-1,TGTGCCAGCAGTGAATCCCAGGGGAGGGGCTACACCTTC,CASSESQGRGYTF
-,TRBJ1-1,-,TRBV28,TGTGCCAGCCGGGGTCAAGTAGGGACTGAAGCTTTCTTT,CASRGQVGTEAFF
-,TRBJ1-2,-,TRBV10-2,TGCGCCAGCAGTGAGTCGATCATCTATGGCTACACCTTC,CASSESIIYGYTF
-,TRBJ2-1,-,TRBV4-1,TGCGCCAGCAGCCAAGATCCGGGGAGGAAGGAGCAGTTCTTC,CASSQDPGRKEQFF
-,TRBJ2-5,-,TRBV29-1,TGCAGCGTGACCGGGAAACTTAAAGAGACCCAGTACTTC,CSVTGKLKETQYF
-,TRBJ2-2,-,TRBV4-1,TGCGCCAGCAGCCAAGAAAAGGCTGCCGGGGAGCTGTTTTTT,CASSQEKAAGELFF
-,TRBJ2-3,-,TRBV4-2,TGTGCCAGCAGCCACCCCGGAACCACAGATACGCAGTATTTT,CASSHPGTTDTQYF
-,TRBJ2-7,TRBD2,TRBV4-1,TGCGCCAGCAGCCAAGCTATCCTCGGACTAGCGGGTTCGTACGAGCAGTACTTC,CASSQAILGLAGSYEQYF
-,TRBJ1-2,TRBD1,TRBV29-1,TGCAGCGTTACGACAGGGTTATCTCACTATGGCTACACCTTC,CSVTTGLSHYGYTF
-,TRBJ1-5,-,TRBV6-5,TGTGCCAGCGGTGGTCAGCCCCAGCATTTT,CASGGQPQHF
-,TRBJ2-1,-,TRBV4-1,TGCGCCAGCAGCCAAGATACAGTAAATGAGCAGTTCTTC,CASSQDTVNEQFF
-,TRBJ1-5,TRBD1,TRBV7-9,TGTGCCAGCAGGCCAGGGACAGGGGATCAGCCCCAGCATTTT,CASRPGTGDQPQHF
once,TRBJ2-3,TRBD2,TRBV20-1,TGCAGTGCTAATAGACTAGCTCGTAGCACAGATACGCAGTATTTT,CSANRLARSTDTQYF
-,TRBJ1-1,TRBD1,TRBV7-9,TGTGCCAGCAGCACGCACCAGGGGGCCACTGAAGCTTTCTTT,CASSTHQGATEAFF
-,TRBJ2-6,TRBD1,TRBV12-3/TRBV12-4,TGTGCCAGCAGTCTTACAGGGGCTGGGGCCAACGTCCTGACTTTC,CASSLTGAGANVLTF
-,TRBJ2-5,-,TRBV6-5,TGTGCCAGCAGCCCCGGACCAACAGGGACCCAGTACTTC,CASSPGPTGTQYF
-,TRBJ2-7,-,TRBV2,TGTGCCAGCAGGGCAGGACCCTACGAGCAGTACTTC,CASRAGPYEQYF
once,TRBJ2-3,-,TRBV6-6,TGTGCCAGCAGCCACCAACGGGATACGCAGTATTTT,CASSHQRDTQYF
-,TRBJ1-2,TRBD1,TRBV29-1,TGCAGCGTCCCCCTCATTGACAGGGGTGACTATGGCTACACCTTC,CSVPLIDRGDYGYTF
-,TRBJ2-1,TRBD2,TRBV7-2,TGTGCCAGCAGCTTGTGGGAGGGGCTTTACAATGAGCAGTTCTTC,CASSLWEGLYNEQFF
-,TRBJ1-2,TRBD1,TRBV5-6,TGTGCCAGCAGCGCCGACAGGGATGGCTACACCTTC,CASSADRDGYTF
-,TRBJ2-7,-,TRBV29-1,TGCAGCGTTGGACAGATAGACCTCACTAGCGAGCAGTACTTC,CSVGQIDLTSEQYF
-,TRBJ1-5,-,TRBV20-1,TGCAGTGCTAGAGGGTCAGGGAAAGGTCAGCCCCAGCATTTT,CSARGSGKGQPQHF
-,TRBJ2-4,-,TRBV2,TGTGCCAGCAGTGATCGGACTCCAAACATTCAGTACTTC,CASSDRTPNIQYF
-,TRBJ2-2,-,TRBV9,TGTGCCAGCAGCCCGGATCACACCGGGGAGCTGTTTTTT,CASSPDHTGELFF
once,TRBJ1-2,TRBD1,TRBV28,TGTGCCAGCAGCCCACATGACAGGGTCGGCTACACCTTC,CASSPHDRVGYTF
-,TRBJ2-1,TRBD2,TRBV15,TGTGCCACCAGCAGAGTATATAGCGGGAGTGCCAATGAGCAGTTCTTC,CATSRVYSGSANEQFF
once,TRBJ1-1,-,TRBV6-5,TGTGCCAGCAGTTACCAGGGGATTAACACTGAAGCTTTCTTT,CASSYQGINTEAFF
-,TRBJ2-5,TRBD2,TRBV28,TGTGCCAGCAGTCCGACTAGCGCCCAAGAGACCCAGTACTTC,CASSPTSAQETQYF
-,TRBJ1-1,-,TRBV5-1,TGCGCCAGCAGCCCAACCGGGACGCCGAACACTGAAGCTTTCTTT,CASSPTGTPNTEAFF